This paragraph covers one T cell receptor (beta chain) sequence. This clone's antigen is unknown. Per-base quality was not reported, and no clone a single base away is much larger than it. This record belongs to a study of identical twins (dated by TCRdb to about 2016). Turning to the overall study: TCR alpha and beta repertoires from monozygotic twins, unrelated adults of various ages and cord blood were deep-sequenced to test whether fetal clonotypes persist. To rule out contamination, the twin experiments were replicated at different times with different library preparation protocols.

Preparation of the library involved 5' RACE. Sequencing relied on an Illumina HiSeq 2000. Template switching introduced a universal primer binding site; the final cDNA contained a unique molecular identifier, enabling accurate counting of TCR cDNA molecules. First-strand cDNA for TCR alpha and beta chains was synthesized from specific primers in the conserved constant-segment region. To control for contamination, every cDNA library carried two barcodes: a SMART-Mk sample barcode plus Illumina barcodes. TruSeq adapter sequences along with Illumina sample barcodes were introduced in two successive PCR steps. Sequencing of the TCR alpha and beta cDNA libraries was done on the Illumina HiSeq platform using custom primers. The original pipeline was this. Unique molecular identifiers were extracted from raw reads with MiGEC, and CDR3 positions were determined with MiXCR. For each individual, recombination models were inferred using an EM algorithm with the repgenHMM and IGoR tools. Shared clonotypes were analyzed with the tcR package in R, and sharing was normalized by the product of cloneset sizes. To study raw recombination without the effects of thymic and clonal selection, out-of-frame nonproductive sequences were analyzed. In TCRdb, the public reads were trimmed at Q25 with fastp and aligned with MiXCR, with productive beta chains retained. Merged by CDR3 protein, the rows form single entries marked with the most common genes and DNA. The V and J calls were not made by the authors but by TCRdb's processing. The sample table lists 1.5 million to 2 million distinct CDR3 sequences, under 35% of them with a count of one. About 0.25% of the sample is held by the ten biggest clonotypes.

The investigation overall reported the following: Because the same donors could not be followed over many years, the conclusions depended on cross-sectional statistical analysis. Excess twin sharing in beta out-of-frame sequences was weaker because fewer shared sequences lowered the signal-to-noise ratio. Zero-insertion analyses could be partly confounded by invariant T cells such as MAIT and iNKT, although diverse VJ usage argued against such confounding for most clonotypes. Compared with coincidental sharing between unrelated individuals, out-of-frame TCR alpha sequences shared between twins had an excess of sequences with low generation probability. Out-of-frame TCR alpha sharing in monozygotic twins was systematically underestimated by recombination models, whereas sharing between unrelated individuals was in agreement with the recombination models. Fewer insertions were carried by abundant cord blood beta clonotypes, a similar but weaker trend appeared in young adult naive repertoires, and no such trend appeared in memory repertoires.

Trimming accounts for 4 bases at V and 6 bases at J, while the number of junction bases matched to no gene is 6. In the germline V gene, CDR1 corresponds to KGHDR and CDR2 to SFDVKD. The CDR3 contains 16 residues, cysteine and phenylalanine counted. Left in the record is the CDR3 DNA by itself, 48 bases read in frame from the first base. Every donor in the study was a healthy Caucasian. This clonotype was obtained from a newborn girl in good health. The sample taken for sequencing was cord blood. The sequence is built from TRBV24-1 and TRBJ2-1, with 12 bases aligning to TRBD2. The DNA is as follows: TGTGCCACCAGTGAGTTGACTAGCGGGAGCAGCAATGAGCAGTTCTTC. It specifies CATSELTSGSSNEQFF.